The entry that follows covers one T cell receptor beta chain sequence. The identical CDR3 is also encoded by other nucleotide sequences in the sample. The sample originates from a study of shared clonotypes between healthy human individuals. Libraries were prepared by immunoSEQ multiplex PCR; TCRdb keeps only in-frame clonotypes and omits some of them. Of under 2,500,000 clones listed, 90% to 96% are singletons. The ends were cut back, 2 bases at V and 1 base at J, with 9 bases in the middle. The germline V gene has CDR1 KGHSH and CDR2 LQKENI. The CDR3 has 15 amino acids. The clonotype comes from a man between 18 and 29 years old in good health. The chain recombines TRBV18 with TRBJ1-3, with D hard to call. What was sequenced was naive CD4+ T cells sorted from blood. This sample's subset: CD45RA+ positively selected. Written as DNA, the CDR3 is TGTGCCAGCTCACCAACTGGTTCTTCTGGAAACACCATATATTTT. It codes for CASSPTGSSGNTIYF.